This T cell receptor (beta chain) was retrieved from a study of blood T cell repertoires in COVID-19. Study-wide background: The United States, Italy and Spain were the sources of the acute and convalescent COVID-19 samples. From T cells, B-cell-depleted T cells, or PBMCs came the material, which was cDNA or gDNA.

Per the original methods: Amplified reference gene primers provided the basis for estimating nucleated cell counts. Repertoires were generated with immunoSEQ multiplex PCR, while TCRdb's copy carries only in-frame clones and drops some. V, J and clone size reflect that table, while D and trimming were determined from the DNA. The data show roughly 180,000 clones, with 81% seen just once and 10% to 15% held by the top ten. The germline V gene has CDR1 SGHTS and CDR2 YDEGEE. This CDR3 spans 14 amino acids. V lost 4 bases and J 6 bases, leaving 15 bases between the germline ends. Seattle patients were enrolled during active infection and followed longitudinally.

The rearrangement links TRBV5-8 to TRBJ2-3; D remains unclear. This receptor was obtained from a woman aged 80 or over with COVID-19, enrolled during active disease. Sequencing input: peripheral blood. The CDR3: CASSVRTHADTQYF. DNA for the CDR3: TGTGCCAGCAGCGTCCGAACTCATGCTGATACGCAGTATTTT.